The 18 T cell receptor beta chains presented below share a single source sample, sequenced in a study of blood T cells in healthy people across ages. Then a second PCR, running roughly 7 to 11 cycles, was carried out with a sample-barcoded 5' primer and a J-beta primer mix. MiXCR, applied by TCRdb to the 5' RACE reads, yields one record per CDR3 protein. This repertoire shows approximately 940,000 distinct CDR3 sequences, 48% found once; its top ten account for around 15%. Specimen: blood. These receptors came from a man aged 30-40 years in good health.

The J gene is TRBJ2-3, the V gene TRBV28; D might be TRBD1 (6 bases). V was trimmed by 5 bases and J by 2 bases, leaving 14 bases between them. CDR1 MDHEN and CDR2 SYDVKM come from the germline V gene. This CDR3 has 15 amino acids. CDR3 loop: CASSPAWTDTDTQYF. CDR3 DNA sequence: TGTGCCAGCAGTCCAGCCTGGACAGACACAGATACGCAGTATTTT.

This clonotype has a single count. The CDR3 DNA reads TGTGCCAGCAGCAAAGGGGTTCCGGGTACGAATTCACCCCTCCACTTT. Residues: CASSKGVPGTNSPLHF. This chain joins TRBV21-1 and TRBJ1-6; no check of the table's D call, TRBD1, against the DNA was made. TRBV21-1 is a recognized pseudogene. This CDR3 is 16 amino acids long.

The table lists this clonotype with a few counts. J is TRBJ2-1 and V is TRBV12-3 or TRBV12-4; TRBD1 might be the D (6 bases). The CDR3 extends over 11 amino acids. V gave up 3 bases and J gave up 10 bases, with 7 bases separating them. The CDR3 loop reads CASSFQGEQFF. CDR3 coding DNA: TGTGCCAGCAGTTTTCAGGGGGAGCAGTTCTTC.

This chain links TRBV25-1 with TRBJ2-5, with 7 bases lining up with TRBD2. The DNA end is more similar to TRBJ2-7, so the J call may be wrong. This CDR3 has 15 amino acids. Germline CDR1 reads MGHDK; CDR2 reads SYGVNS. CDR3: CASSDWRESSGEQYF. CDR3 in DNA: TGTGCCAGCAGTGACTGGCGGGAGAGCTCCGGCGAGCAGTACTTC.

This clonotype was recorded a few times. The J gene is TRBJ1-1, the V gene TRBV6-6; D unclear. The V end was cut by 8 bases, the J end by 0 bases, with 16 bases between. CDR1 is MNHNY, CDR2 SVGAGI, per germline (reference sequence). The CDR3 totals 15 residues. Written as DNA, the CDR3 is TGTGCCAGCGCAGTCGGCGCGGGCATGAACACTGAAGCTTTCTTT. Its protein is CASAVGAGMNTEAFF.

This clonotype occurred a few times. The chain is built from TRBV10-3 and TRBJ1-1; the D gene is possibly TRBD1 (5 bases). Deletions cut 4 bases from V and 7 bases from J, with 22 bases between. This CDR3 has 16 amino acids. The germline gives CDR1 ENHRY, CDR2 SYGVKD. DNA of the CDR3: TGTGCCATCAGTGGCCGGGACGACCCAAATGACTATGAAGCTTTCTTT. It translates to CAISGRDDPNDYEAFF.

As DNA, the CDR3 is TGTGCCTCTGACAGGGGTGGAGCGAACACTGAAGCTTTCTTT. It codes for CASDRGGANTEAFF. The V and J genes are TRBV6-1 and TRBJ1-1, with TRBD1 matching 8 bases. V trimming: 11 bases; J trimming: 1 base; junction bases outside the gene matches: 9. The germline V gene encodes CDR1 MNHNS and CDR2 SASEGT. The CDR3 covers 14 residues.

This rearrangement joins TRBV2 to TRBJ1-2; TRBD1 is a possible D gene (6 bases). This CDR3 region has 13 residues. Germline assignment: CDR1 SNHLY and CDR2 FYNNEI. V lost 6 bases and J 4 bases, leaving 12 bases between the germline ends. DNA for the CDR3: TGTGCCAGCAGGGGGAACAGGGTCTATGGCTACACCTTC. The encoded protein is CASRGNRVYGYTF.

The chain links TRBV20-1 to TRBJ1-1, with TRBD1 as a possible D gene (5 bases). Trimming removed 2 bases at V and 0 bases at J, with 13 bases between. Germline values: CDR1 DFQATT, CDR2 SNEGSKA (reference sequence). The CDR3 has 15 residues. This CDR3 is CSARRPGTMNTEAFF. The CDR3 DNA reads TGCAGTGCTAGAAGGCCAGGGACCATGAACACTGAAGCTTTCTTT.

The gene calls are TRBV7-9 and TRBJ1-5; no firm D call. This CDR3 is built from 14 residues. V was trimmed by 2 bases and J by 4 bases, leaving 9 bases between them. CDR1 is SEHNR and CDR2 is FQNEAQ in the germline V gene (reference sequence). Written as DNA, the CDR3 is TGTGCCAGCAGCTTAACGCATGCTAATCAGCCCCAGCATTTT. Translating gives CASSLTHANQPQHF.

The V gene is TRBV6-6, the J gene TRBJ1-4; 7 bases align to TRBD1. The ends lost 4 bases at V and 6 bases at J; junction bases unmatched: 8. CDR1 MNHNY and CDR2 SVGAGI come from the germline V gene (reference sequence). The CDR3 sequence is 15 residues long. DNA for the CDR3: TGTGCCAGCAGTTCCTTGGGACAGCGAGATGAAAAACTGTTTTTT. Translation gives CASSSLGQRDEKLFF.

As to this clonotype: A much more abundant neighbour one base away suggests this may be a read error. The V call is TRBV2, the J call TRBJ2-1; the match to TRBD2 covers 8 bases. The CDR3 runs 16 residues. Looked up from germline, CDR1 is SNHLY and CDR2 is FYNNEI. V dropped 4 bases and J dropped 10; count of bases not matched to a gene: 15. CDR3 coding DNA: TGTGCCAGCAGTGGAGTGGGTAGCGGGGCCGGTGGGGAGCAGTTCTTC. It encodes CASSGVGSGAGGEQFF.

This clonotype came up a few times. The chain couples TRBV9 to TRBJ2-3; weak D call: TRBD1 (6 bases). V shed 4 bases and J shed 2 bases, with 17 bases lying between them. The V gene's germline CDR1 is SGDLS and CDR2 YYNGEE. The CDR3 is 16 amino acids. CDR3 sequence (DNA): TGTGCCAGCAGCACCTCAACGGGACAATTCACAGATACGCAGTATTTT. Translation gives CASSTSTGQFTDTQYF.

This clonotype has only a few counts. The chain is built from TRBV7-3 and TRBJ2-6; unclear D gene. Trimming pared 1 base from V and 1 base from J, leaving 8 bases between. From germline, CDR1 is SGHTA and CDR2 FQGTGA. The CDR3 has 16 amino acids. CDR3 amino acids: CASSLITGSGANVLTF. The CDR3 region has the DNA TGTGCCAGCAGCTTAATAACCGGGTCTGGGGCCAACGTCCTGACTTTC.

V and J are TRBV4-1 and TRBJ2-7; D unclear. CDR3 length: 15 residues. V was shortened by 0 bases and J by 1 base, with 10 bases between the two germline ends. From germline, CDR1 is MGHRA and CDR2 YSYEKL. CDR3 nucleotides: TGCGCCAGCAGCCAAGATCAAGTTCAGTCCTACGAGCAGTACTTC. Amino acids: CASSQDQVQSYEQYF.

Only a few counts were recorded for this clonotype. The chain employs TRBV7-2 and TRBJ1-4, with D maybe TRBD1 (6 bases). CDR1 is SGHTA and CDR2 is FQGNSA in the germline V gene. V gave up 0 bases and J gave up 8 bases, with 16 bases separating them. This CDR3 is built from 16 residues. DNA for the CDR3: TGTGCCAGCAGCTTAGCGAGGACAGCGTTAGAAGAAAAACTGTTTTTT. Its protein product is CASSLARTALEEKLFF.

V usage is TRBV27 and J usage is TRBJ2-1, with D maybe TRBD1 (6 bases). The J call may not be correct, given that the DNA end is closer to TRBJ2-7. CDR3 size: 16 residues. Germline V gives CDR1 MNHEY, CDR2 SMNVEV (reference sequence). DNA for the CDR3: TGTGCCAGCAGTTTATCCTCGGGACAATCCGCCTACGAGCAGTACTTC. This gives the protein CASSLSSGQSAYEQYF.

This clonotype was counted between two and nine times. The chain links TRBV5-6 to TRBJ1-2, with a tentative D call TRBD1 (5 bases). Germline V lookup: CDR1 SGHDT, CDR2 YYEEEE. This CDR3 spans 12 amino acids. Trimming pared 4 bases from V and 10 bases from J, leaving 14 bases between. CDR3: CASSENPQDYTF. CDR3 DNA sequence: TGTGCCAGCAGCGAAAACCCACAGGACTACACCTTC.